A single sample is the source of the 3 T cell receptor beta chains below, sequenced in a study of chemoradiotherapy in HPV16-positive cancers (dated by TCRdb to 2022 to 2024). Preparation of the library involved the immunoSEQ multiplex PCR assay. Not all clones reach the TCRdb copy of this immuneACCESS table, which keeps in-frame sequences only. Checked studies attribute under half of the gap to unresolved V genes and leave the rest unexplained. The sample records around 30,000 clones, about 90% of which are singletons. Roughly 3.9% of the sample belongs to the ten largest clones. The specimen comprised blood, sampled from a patient who underwent chemoradiotherapy. The source is a human donor with HPV-associated anogenital cancer.

The V gene is TRBV6-6, the J gene TRBJ1-4, with D unclear. V lost 6 bases to trimming and J lost 5 bases, with 13 bases between them. This CDR3 is 14 amino acids long. The germline CDR1 and CDR2 sequences are MNHNY and SVGAGI (reference sequence). CDR3 bases: TGTGCCAGCAGCGACCGACGGTCGAATGAAAAACTGTTTTTT. Translating gives CASSDRRSNEKLFF.

J is TRBJ1-4 and V is TRBV11-2; tentative D call: TRBD1 (5 bases). The germline V and J ends were trimmed by 3 bases and 5 bases, with 10 bases remaining between them. Germline lookup yields CDR1 SGHAT and CDR2 FQNNGV. The CDR3 consists of 14 residues. The CDR3 nucleotides are TGTGCCAGCAGCTTGAGGGGTCTAAATGAAAAACTGTTTTTT. Translation: CASSLRGLNEKLFF.

This clone has only a few counts. The chain carries TRBV4-2 and TRBJ1-4; D is ambiguous. The germline gives CDR1 LGHNA, CDR2 YNFKEQ. V gave up 0 bases and J gave up 0 bases, with 11 bases separating them. The CDR3 has 17 amino acids. CDR3 amino acids: CASSQDPSVATNEKLFF. The CDR3 DNA reads TGTGCCAGCAGCCAAGATCCTTCAGTTGCAACTAATGAAAAACTGTTTTTT.